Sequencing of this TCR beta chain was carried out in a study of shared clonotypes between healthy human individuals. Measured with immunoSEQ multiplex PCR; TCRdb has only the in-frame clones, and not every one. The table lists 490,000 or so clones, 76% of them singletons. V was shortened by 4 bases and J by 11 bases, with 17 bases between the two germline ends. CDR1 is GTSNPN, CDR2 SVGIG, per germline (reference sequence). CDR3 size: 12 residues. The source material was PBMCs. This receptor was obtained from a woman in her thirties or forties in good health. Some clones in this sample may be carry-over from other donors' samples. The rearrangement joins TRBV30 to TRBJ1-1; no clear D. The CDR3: CAWTQTGGFAFF. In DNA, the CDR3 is TGTGCCTGGACCCAAACGGGTGGCTTCGCTTTCTTT.